This TCR beta chain is from a study of spatial heterogeneity in lung cancer. Study overall: Available follow-up PBMC samples, collected a median of approximately two years post-resection, were sequenced.

Germline CDR1 SGHNT, CDR2 YENEEA. Trimming shortened V by 8 bases and J by 4 bases, and 14 bases separated the two germline ends. The CDR3 is 14 amino acids. Each TCR cDNA molecule bore a unique molecular identifier. Using its own MiXCR run on the 5' RACE reads, TCRdb lists one record per CDR3 protein. The profile shows about 36,000 distinct CDR3 sequences, 6.5% to 9.5% of them singletons. This clonotype is medium-sized in the sample. Time point reported: blood at routine non-recurrence follow-up after resection. Tumor, nontumor lung or frozen PBMC supplied whole RNA that was sequenced unsorted. This TCR was sampled from a male donor with early-stage non-small cell lung cancer. The material was PBMCs, obtained at follow-up. The chain is built from TRBV11-3 and TRBJ2-2, with D perhaps matching TRBD1 (6 bases). CDR3 coding DNA: TGTGCCAGCTCCGAGAGGGGGTTCACCGGGGAGCTGTTTTTT. Protein: CASSERGFTGELFF.